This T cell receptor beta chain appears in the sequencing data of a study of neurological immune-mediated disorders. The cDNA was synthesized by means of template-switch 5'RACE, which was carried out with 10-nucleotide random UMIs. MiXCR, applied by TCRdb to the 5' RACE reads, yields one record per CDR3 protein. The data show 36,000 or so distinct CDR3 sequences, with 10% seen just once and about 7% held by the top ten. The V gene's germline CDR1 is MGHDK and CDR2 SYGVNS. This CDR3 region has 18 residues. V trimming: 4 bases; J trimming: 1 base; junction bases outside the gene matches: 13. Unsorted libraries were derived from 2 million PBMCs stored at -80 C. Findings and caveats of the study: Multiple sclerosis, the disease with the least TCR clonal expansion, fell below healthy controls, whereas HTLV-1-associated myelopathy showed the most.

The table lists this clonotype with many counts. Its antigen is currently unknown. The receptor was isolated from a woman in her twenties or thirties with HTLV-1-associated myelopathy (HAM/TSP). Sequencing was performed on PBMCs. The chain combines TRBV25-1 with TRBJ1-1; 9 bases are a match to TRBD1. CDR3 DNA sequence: TGTGCCAGCAGTGCACCTCCGGGACAGGGCGAGTGGAACACTGAAGCTTTCTTT. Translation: CASSAPPGQGEWNTEAFF. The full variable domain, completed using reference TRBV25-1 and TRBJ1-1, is EADIYQTPRYLVIGTGKKITLECSQTMGHDKMYWYQQDPGMELHLIHYSYGVNSTEKGDLSSESTVSRIRTEHFPLTLESARPSHTSQYLCASSAPPGQGEWNTEAFFGQGTRLTVV.